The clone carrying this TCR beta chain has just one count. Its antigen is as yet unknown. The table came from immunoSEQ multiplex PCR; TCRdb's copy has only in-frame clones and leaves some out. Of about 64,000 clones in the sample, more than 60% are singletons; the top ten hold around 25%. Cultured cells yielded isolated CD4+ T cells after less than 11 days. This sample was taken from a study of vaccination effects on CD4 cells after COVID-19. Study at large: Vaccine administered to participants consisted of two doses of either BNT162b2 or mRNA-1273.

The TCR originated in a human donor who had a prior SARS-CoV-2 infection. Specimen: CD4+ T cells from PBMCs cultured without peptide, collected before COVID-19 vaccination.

CDR3 sequence reads: CASRTTLAGLYNEQFF. CDR3 sequence (DNA): TGTGCCAGCAGAACAACCCTAGCGGGATTATACAATGAGCAGTTCTTC. The V call is TRBV13, the J call TRBJ2-1; 9 bases are shared with TRBD2. Germline V gene sequence: CDR1 PRHDT, CDR2 FYEKMQ (reference sequence). V shed 6 bases and J 4 bases; nucleotides not matched to a gene: 10. The CDR3 contains 16 residues.